Below, one T cell receptor (beta chain) is given with its context. The target antigen is unknown. Mismatch with germline at one junction end may stem from a read error. This CDR3 has 14 residues. Germline assignment: CDR1 SSHAT and CDR2 FNYEAQ (reference sequence). The data originate from a study of long-term antiretroviral therapy in people with HIV. Study-level points and caveats: ART adherence, viral resistance and therapy changes were not recorded. HIV repertoires showed narrower CDR3 length ranges than controls. Diversity measured after ART increased yet remained under transplant donor controls.

The libraries were made with immunoSEQ v3.0 at survey level. A target of roughly 40,000-55,000 T-cell genomes per sample was set for sequencing. Data came from immunoSEQ multiplex PCR; TCRdb stores just in-frame clones and leaves some out. Among 25,000 to 35,000 clones, 96% were seen once, and the ten largest hold 2.4%. Specimen: unsorted PBMCs, collected 6.5 to 6.6 years after starting antiretroviral therapy. The V and J genes are TRBV7-7 and TRBJ2-5; D may be TRBD2 (5 bases). This TCR was sampled from a man under 40 with HIV. The CDR3, as DNA: TGTGCTAGCAGCTTAGCCAGAAGCGGAGAGACCCAGTACTTC. Its translation: CASSLARSGETQYF.